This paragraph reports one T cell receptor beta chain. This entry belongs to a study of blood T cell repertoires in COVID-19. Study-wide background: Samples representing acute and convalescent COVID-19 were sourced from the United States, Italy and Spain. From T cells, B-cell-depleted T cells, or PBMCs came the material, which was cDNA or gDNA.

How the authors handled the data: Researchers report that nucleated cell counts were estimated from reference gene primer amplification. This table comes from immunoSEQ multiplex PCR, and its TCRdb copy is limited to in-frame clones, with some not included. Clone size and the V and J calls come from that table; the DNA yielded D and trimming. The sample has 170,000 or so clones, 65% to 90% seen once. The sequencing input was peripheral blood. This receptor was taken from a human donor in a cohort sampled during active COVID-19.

CDR3 coding DNA: TGCAGTGCTAGTACAGGGGGCCCCTACAATGAGCAGTTCTTC. It specifies CSASTGGPYNEQFF. The chain is built from TRBV20-1 and TRBJ2-1; 9 positions match TRBD1. The V segment lost 3 bases and the J segment 2 bases; nucleotides outside the gene matches: 2. Germline V gene sequence: CDR1 DFQATT, CDR2 SNEGSKA (reference sequence). CDR3 size: 14 residues.